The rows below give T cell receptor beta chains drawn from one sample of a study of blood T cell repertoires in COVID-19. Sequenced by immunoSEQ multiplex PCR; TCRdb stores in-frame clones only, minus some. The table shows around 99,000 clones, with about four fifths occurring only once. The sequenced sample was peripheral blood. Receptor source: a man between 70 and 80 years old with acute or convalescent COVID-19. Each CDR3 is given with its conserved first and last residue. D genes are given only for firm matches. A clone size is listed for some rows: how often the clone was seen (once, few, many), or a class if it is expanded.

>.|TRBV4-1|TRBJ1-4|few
TGCGCCAGCAGCCAACTACAGGGCAATAATGAAAAACTGTTTTTT
CASSQLQGNNEKLFF
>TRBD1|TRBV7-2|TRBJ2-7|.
TGTGCCAGCAGCTTCGGGGCTCAGGGGGCGCACAGCGAGCAGTACTTC
CASSFGAQGAHSEQYF
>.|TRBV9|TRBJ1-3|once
TGTGCCAGCAGCGTAGCCCCAGGGGCGAGCTCTGGAAACACCATATATTTT
CASSVAPGASSGNTIYF
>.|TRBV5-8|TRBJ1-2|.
TGTGCCAGCAGCTTCTGGGGCTCTAACTATGGCTACACCTTC
CASSFWGSNYGYTF
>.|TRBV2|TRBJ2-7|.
TGTGCCAGCAGCTGGCAGTACGAGCAGTACTTC
CASSWQYEQYF
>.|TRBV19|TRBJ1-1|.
TGTGCCAGTACCTGGACAGCGAACACTGAAGCTTTCTTT
CASTWTANTEAFF
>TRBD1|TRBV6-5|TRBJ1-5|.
TGTGCCAGCAGCAGGACAGGGGAGGGTCAGCCCCAGCATTTT
CASSRTGEGQPQHF
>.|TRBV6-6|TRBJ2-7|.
TGTGCCAGCAGTCCTTTAATGGGCCCGAGTAGAACCTACGAGCAGTACTTC
CASSPLMGPSRTYEQYF
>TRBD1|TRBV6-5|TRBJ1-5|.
TGTGCCAGCAGCCTTGACAGGGTTGGTCAGCCCCAGCATTTT
CASSLDRVGQPQHF
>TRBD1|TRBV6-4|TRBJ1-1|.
TGTGCCAGCAGTCAACAGGGGGACACTGAAGCTTTCTTT
CASSQQGDTEAFF
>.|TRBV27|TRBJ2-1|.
TGTGCCAGCAGTTACAGGGTTTTGCATGAGCAGTTCTTC
CASSYRVLHEQFF
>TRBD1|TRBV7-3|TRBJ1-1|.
TGTGCCAGCAGCCCACAGGGACAGGGAACGAGCACTGAAGCTTTCTTT
CASSPQGQGTSTEAFF
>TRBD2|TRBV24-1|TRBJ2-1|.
TGTGCCACCAGTGATTCGGGGACTAGCAATTTCAATGAGCAGTTCTTC
CATSDSGTSNFNEQFF
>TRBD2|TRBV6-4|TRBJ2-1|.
TGTGCCAGCAGTGCGTCGACTAGCGGGGGGGCGGGTGAGCAGTTCTTC
CASSASTSGGAGEQFF